This T cell receptor (beta chain) is drawn from a study of metastatic and nonmetastatic thyroid tumors. Every patient underwent thyroid surgery untreated. Using MiXCR, TCRdb re-called clones from the PCR reads. The sample shows approximately 30,000 clones, roughly 4% of them seen only once. The CDR3 is made up of 13 amino acids. Germline CDR1 reads MNHEY; CDR2 reads SMNVEV (reference sequence). The V and J ends lost 3 bases and 2 bases respectively, with 8 bases between them. In its sample, this clone ranks as medium-sized (0.01 to 0.1%). Source material: blood. The TCR comes from a male donor with papillary thyroid cancer or a benign thyroid nodule (not recorded which). Some clones in this sample may be carry-over from other donors' samples. This chain uses TRBV27 with TRBJ2-7; D is uncertain. CDR3 region: CASSLGSPYEQYF. Written as DNA, the CDR3 is TGTGCCAGCAGTTTGGGGTCCCCCTACGAGCAGTACTTC.